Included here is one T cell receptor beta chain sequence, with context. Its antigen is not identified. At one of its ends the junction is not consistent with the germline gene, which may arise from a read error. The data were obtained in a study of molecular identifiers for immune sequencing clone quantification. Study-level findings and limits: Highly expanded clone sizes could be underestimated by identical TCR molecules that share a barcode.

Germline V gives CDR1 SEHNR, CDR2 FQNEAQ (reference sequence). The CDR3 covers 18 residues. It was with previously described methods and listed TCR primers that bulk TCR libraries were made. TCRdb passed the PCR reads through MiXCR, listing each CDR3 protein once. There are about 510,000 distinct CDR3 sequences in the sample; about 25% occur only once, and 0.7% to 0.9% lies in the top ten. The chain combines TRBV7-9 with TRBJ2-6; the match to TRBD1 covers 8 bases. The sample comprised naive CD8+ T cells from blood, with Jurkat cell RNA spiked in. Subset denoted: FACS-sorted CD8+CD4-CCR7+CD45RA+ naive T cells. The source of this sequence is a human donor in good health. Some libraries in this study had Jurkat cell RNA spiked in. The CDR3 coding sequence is TGTGCCAGCAGACCCGGGGACAGGCCCTTCTCTGGGGCCCACGTCCTGCCTTTC. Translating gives CASRPGDRPFSGAHVLPF.